The 19 T cell receptor beta chains reported below all come from one sample, sequenced in a study of OX40 agonist ivuxolimab in advanced cancers. Libraries were prepared by immunoSEQ multiplex PCR; TCRdb keeps only in-frame clonotypes and omits some of them. The data hold around 74,000 clones, with roughly four fifths observed a single time. Sequencing was performed on CD4+ or CD8+ T cells sorted from blood, taken in a trial of the OX40 agonist ivuxolimab. The receptors derive from an adult with an advanced solid tumor such as melanoma, head and neck, liver or kidney cancer.

There are a few counts of this clone. The gene calls are TRBV7-2 and TRBJ2-1, with 7 bases that match TRBD1. The CDR3 totals 15 residues. CDR1 and CDR2 (germline): SGHTA, FQGNSA. The V and J ends lost 2 bases and 9 bases, in that order; junction bases with no gene match: 10. DNA of the CDR3: TGTGCCAGCAGCTTACGCGGACAGGCTCTTGGTGAGCAGTTCTTC. As protein: CASSLRGQALGEQFF.

The V call is TRBV28, the J call TRBJ1-5; D remains ambiguous. Trimming took 2 bases from V and 1 from J, leaving 18 bases between them. The CDR3 totals 18 residues. Germline CDR1 and CDR2: MDHEN and SYDVKM. CDR3 DNA: TGTGCCAGCAGTTTAACGGCCGGGTCTGGCGGGAGCAATCAGCCCCAGCATTTT. It codes for CASSLTAGSGGSNQPQHF.

This sequence joins TRBV10-1 and TRBJ1-6; 8 positions match TRBD1. Germline V gene sequence: CDR1 WNHNN, CDR2 SYGVQD (reference sequence). V dropped 5 bases and J dropped 7; count of bases not matched to a gene: 4. The CDR3 has 14 residues. The CDR3 nucleotides are TGCGCCAGCAGTTCCCGGGACAGGAATTCACCCCTCCACTTT. Protein product: CASSSRDRNSPLHF.

The CDR3 spells CASSLYAGSSYEQYF. The CDR3 DNA reads as TGTGCCAGCAGCTTATACGCAGGGAGCTCCTACGAGCAGTACTTC. The rearrangement joins TRBV11-2 to TRBJ2-7; D possibly matches TRBD1 or TRBD2 (5 bases each). There are 15 residues in the CDR3. V lost 2 bases to trimming and J lost 0 bases, with 11 bases between them. Germline assignment: CDR1 SGHAT and CDR2 FQNNGV.

The chain recombines TRBV2 with TRBJ1-6, with D possibly TRBD1 on 6 matching bases. This CDR3 spans 18 amino acids. Germline CDR1 and CDR2: SNHLY and FYNNEI. V dropped 3 bases and J dropped 0 bases, with 15 bases sitting between them. The CDR3: CASSDAQGPLSYNSPLHF. DNA for the CDR3: TGTGCCAGCAGTGACGCACAGGGCCCTCTCTCCTATAATTCACCCCTCCACTTT.

The chain uses TRBV18 and TRBJ2-1; D ambiguous. Trimming took off 3 bases at V and 1 base at J, with 10 bases between the two ends. CDR3 size: 15 residues. CDR1 and CDR2 from the germline V gene are KGHSH and LQKENI. The CDR3: CASSPPPLSYNEQFF. CDR3 coding DNA: TGTGCCAGCTCACCTCCCCCACTTTCCTACAATGAGCAGTTCTTC. The complete variable domain, with remaining parts taken from reference TRBV18 and TRBJ2-1, reads NAGVMQNPRHLVRRRGQEARLRCSPMKGHSHVYWYRQLPEEGLKFMVYLQKENIIDESGMPKERFSAEFPKEGPSILRIQQVVRGDSAAYFCASSPPPLSYNEQFFGPGTRLTVL.

This clone was seen a single time. The CDR3 loop is CASSFQGLAGGGNEQYF. DNA for the CDR3: TGTGCCAGCAGCTTCCAGGGACTAGCGGGAGGAGGCAACGAGCAGTACTTC. The V gene is TRBV7-2, the J gene TRBJ2-5, with 15 bases that match TRBD2. The J call may be in error: the DNA end matches TRBJ2-7 better. The CDR3 extends over 17 amino acids. Germline V CDR1 and CDR2: SGHTA, FQGNSA.

The chain couples TRBV7-2 to TRBJ1-1, with D tentatively TRBD1 (5 bases). V was clipped by 5 bases and J by 1 base, with 8 bases between them. Germline CDR1 and CDR2: SGHTA and FQGNSA. The CDR3 sequence is 13 residues long. CDR3 loop: CASSRDRNTEAFF. The CDR3, as DNA: TGTGCCAGCAGCCGTGACAGGAACACTGAAGCTTTCTTT.

The chain is built from TRBV5-1 and TRBJ2-2, with 7 bases matching TRBD2. J lost 5 bases, V lost 4 bases, and 8 bases had no gene match. The germline gives CDR1 SGHRS, CDR2 YFSETQ. CDR3 length: 15 amino acids. CDR3 loop: CASSTTGGGTGELFF. The CDR3 coding sequence is TGCGCCAGCAGCACGACGGGAGGTGGGACCGGGGAGCTGTTTTTT. Together with reference TRBV5-1 and TRBJ2-2, the CDR3 gives the full variable domain: KAGVTQTPRYLIKTRGQQVTLSCSPISGHRSVSWYQQTPGQGLQFLFEYFSETQRNKGNFPGRFSGRQFSNSRSEMNVSTLELGDSALYLCASSTTGGGTGELFFGEGSRLTVL.

The chain couples TRBV19 to TRBJ2-4, with D possibly TRBD2 on 5 matching bases. Trimming took 3 bases from V and 7 from J, leaving 13 bases between them. The CDR3 consists of 14 residues. The V gene's germline CDR1 is LNHDA and CDR2 SQIVND (reference sequence). The CDR3 loop is CASSMREKSNIQYF. In DNA form, the CDR3 reads TGTGCCAGTAGTATGAGGGAAAAGAGTAACATTCAGTACTTC.

The V and J genes are TRBV7-2 and TRBJ2-2; no clear D gene. Germline loops: CDR1 SGHTA, CDR2 FQGNSA. With 2 bases removed from V and 1 base from J, the gap between germline ends came to 14 bases. This CDR3 region has 17 residues. Here the CDR3 DNA reads TGTGCCAGCAGCTTAAAGGGTATCGGGTGGAACACCGGGGAGCTGTTTTTT. Amino acids: CASSLKGIGWNTGELFF.

This clone was picked up a small number of times. This chain joins TRBV28 and TRBJ2-6, with D unresolved. This CDR3 has 17 amino acids. Germline loops: CDR1 MDHEN, CDR2 SYDVKM. The V and J ends lost 3 bases and 1 base respectively, with 13 bases between them. CDR3 sequence: CASSLRAGRSGANVLTF. In DNA, the CDR3 is TGTGCCAGCAGTTTGCGTGCAGGTCGTTCTGGGGCCAACGTCCTGACTTTC.

This chain connects TRBV27 to TRBJ2-5, with TRBD2 matching over 7 bases. V lost 0 bases, J lost 5 bases, and 6 bases stayed unmatched. This CDR3 is built from 15 residues. Germline CDR1 MNHEY, CDR2 SMNVEV (reference sequence). CDR3 sequence: CASSLSNGGWETQYF. CDR3 bases: TGTGCCAGCAGTTTATCGAACGGGGGGTGGGAGACCCAGTACTTC.

This clone was observed once. The V gene is TRBV6-5, the J gene TRBJ2-7, with D maybe TRBD2 (5 bases). CDR3 length: 15 amino acids. V was pared by 6 bases and J by 0 bases, with 15 bases between. CDR1 is MNHEY and CDR2 is SVGAGI in the germline V gene. This CDR3 reads CASRPPGGGSYEQYF. As DNA, the CDR3 is TGTGCCAGCAGACCCCCCGGCGGAGGCTCCTACGAGCAGTACTTC.

V usage is TRBV7-2 and J usage is TRBJ1-3; 8 nucleotides match TRBD1. Trimming at V came to 3 bases and at J to 8 bases, leaving 3 bases not matched to a gene. From germline, CDR1 is SGHTA and CDR2 FQGNSA. The CDR3 has 13 amino acids. CDR3 DNA: TGTGCCAGCAGCTTCCAGACAGGGGACACCATATATTTT. It codes for CASSFQTGDTIYF.

For the CDR3, the DNA is TGTGCCAGCTCACCAGAAGGACAGGGTCGGGGGCAGTACTTC. This gives the protein CASSPEGQGRGQYF. The genes are TRBV18 and TRBJ2-7; the match to TRBD1 covers 8 bases. Germline CDR1 and CDR2: KGHSH and LQKENI. The CDR3 spans 14 residues. J was trimmed by 9 bases and V by 2 bases; bases with no gene match: 9. The full variable domain, its missing parts supplied by reference TRBV18 and TRBJ2-7, is NAGVMQNPRHLVRRRGQEARLRCSPMKGHSHVYWYRQLPEEGLKFMVYLQKENIIDESGMPKERFSAEFPKEGPSILRIQQVVRGDSAAYFCASSPEGQGRGQYFGPGTRLTVT.

The genes are TRBV6-6 and TRBJ1-2, with D possibly TRBD1 on 6 matching bases. The CDR3 loop spans 14 amino acids. The V gene lost 6 bases and the J gene lost 0 bases, with 11 bases spanning the gap. CDR1 and CDR2 from the germline V gene are MNHNY and SVGAGI (reference sequence). The CDR3 is CASSPRTANYGYTF. The DNA of the CDR3 is TGTGCCAGCAGCCCTAGGACAGCTAACTATGGCTACACCTTC.

This clone came up a few times. This chain links TRBV5-1 with TRBJ2-7; the match to TRBD1 covers 10 bases. This CDR3 contains 15 residues. V dropped 3 bases and J dropped 2; count of bases not matched to a gene: 5. CDR1 is SGHRS, CDR2 YFSETQ, per germline. This CDR3 reads CASSSAGTGAYEQYF. The CDR3 nucleotides are TGCGCCAGCAGCTCCGCCGGGACAGGGGCCTACGAGCAGTACTTC.

This chain joins TRBV5-1 and TRBJ2-7; D gene uncertain. The CDR3 has 11 amino acids. Trimming removed 0 bases at V and 6 bases at J, with 4 bases between. Germline CDR1 and CDR2: SGHRS and YFSETQ. The CDR3 DNA reads TGCGCCAGCAGCTTGGTGCCCGAGCAGTACTTC. This gives the protein CASSLVPEQYF.